A selection of T cell receptor beta chains follows, all from one sample in a study of monozygotic twins with inflammatory bowel disease. TCRdb reprocessed the 5' RACE reads and reports one entry per CDR3 protein, with no DNA. The sample table sets out more than 300,000 distinct CDR3 sequences. The sample consisted of blood. The receptors were sampled from a human donor with ulcerative colitis or Crohn's disease, or a healthy co-twin of an affected twin (not recorded which). CDR3s include the opening cysteine and the closing phenylalanine or tryptophan.

TRBV7-2	TRBJ1-6	CASSLGGGPSPLHF
TRBV12-3/TRBV12-4	TRBJ2-1	CASSFSSWGNEQFF
TRBV6-2/TRBV6-3	TRBJ2-1	CASNFSPLAGGQSSYNEQFF
TRBV5-1	TRBJ2-1	CASSLTIHEQFF
TRBV10-3	TRBJ1-5	CAISDTGLSNQPRHF
TRBV5-5	TRBJ1-2	CASSLGFSGAYGYTF
TRBV12-3/TRBV12-4	TRBJ2-3	CASSFASGGDTQYF
TRBV20-1	TRBJ1-6	CSARGTDSPLHF
TRBV3-1	TRBJ2-1	CASSQAWGGYSSEQFF
TRBV7-9	TRBJ2-5	CASSLSRAAVLGETQYF
TRBV20-1	TRBJ2-7	CSARDDNNSYEQYF
TRBV4-3	TRBJ1-2	CASSQAGTTNYGYTF
TRBV15	TRBJ2-4	CATSRDMGLAKNIQYF
TRBV7-2	TRBJ1-2	CASSSTAGYGYTF
TRBV7-9	TRBJ1-2	CASSLLSTGYGYTF
TRBV12-3/TRBV12-4	TRBJ2-1	CASSWQGTSGKYNEQFF
TRBV29-1	TRBJ2-7	CSVADLYEQYF
TRBV28	TRBJ2-6	CASSLWGSSAGATVLTF
TRBV5-4	TRBJ1-3	CARSLGRTGSGNTIYF
TRBV29-1	TRBJ2-1	CSVAKRGGLGERFF
TRBV6-5	TRBJ2-3	CASSYRGFGTDTQYF
TRBV12-3/TRBV12-4	TRBJ1-3	CASTGNRGNTIYF
TRBV5-1	TRBJ1-3	CASSLAGNSGNTIYF
TRBV5-1	TRBJ2-5	CASSNRQGFQETQYF
TRBV5-4	TRBJ2-1	CASSRDTQAYNEQFF
TRBV14	TRBJ2-7	CASSQDLGRAYEQYF
TRBV24-1	TRBJ2-2	CATSDFGTGELFF
TRBV28	TRBJ2-5	CASRRAGVETQYF
TRBV4-3	TRBJ2-1	CASSQERGGFYNEQFF
TRBV20-1	TRBJ2-7	CSLSRDSYEQYF
TRBV6-5	TRBJ2-7	CASSYGQHGEQYF
TRBV20-1	TRBJ2-2	CSARNPLSGTNTGELFF
TRBV4-3	TRBJ2-2	CASSQKDRNTGELFF
TRBV20-1	TRBJ1-6	CSARDASPLHF
TRBV5-1	TRBJ2-7	CASSERVLSYEQYF
TRBV29-1	TRBJ1-2	CSVALSPRYGYTF
TRBV30	TRBJ2-7	CAWNPGGYSYEQYF
TRBV28	TRBJ1-2	CASSLSAPNYGYTF
TRBV3-1	TRBJ2-3	CASSLAGVGTDTQYF
TRBV7-2	TRBJ2-2	CASSLRTRQGSSGELFF
TRBV28	TRBJ2-3	CASSLSGQINTDTQYF
TRBV12-3/TRBV12-4	TRBJ1-4	CASSLRAGHEKLFF